One and the same sample provided the 29 T cell receptor beta chains below, sequenced in a study of blood T cell repertoires in COVID-19. Assay used: immunoSEQ multiplex PCR; TCRdb lists only in-frame clones, some missing. The repertoire has 350,000 to 400,000 clones, approximately 87% of them found once; the top ten carry more than 1.5%. What was sequenced was PBMCs or T cells enriched from blood (not recorded which). Source of these receptors: a man between 35 and 55 years old in a cohort exposed to, infected with or recovered from COVID-19 (not recorded which).

This rearrangement joins TRBV10-2 to TRBJ2-3, with 8 bases identical to TRBD2. CDR3 size: 16 residues. V gave up 0 bases and J gave up 4 bases; unmatched junction bases: 6. Germline V gives CDR1 WSHSY, CDR2 SAAADI. The CDR3 loop is CASSESSGSWSDTQYF. The DNA for the CDR3 is TGCGCCAGCAGTGAGTCGAGCGGGAGCTGGTCAGATACGCAGTATTTT.

This rearrangement joins TRBV19 to TRBJ1-1; possibly TRBD1 for D (5 bases). Looked up from germline, CDR1 is LNHDA and CDR2 is SQIVND (reference sequence). The V end lost 6 bases, the J end lost 0 bases, and 11 bases lay between the germline ends. The length of the CDR3 is 14 residues. CDR3 amino acids: CASSRGTVNTEAFF. CDR3 bases: TGTGCCAGTAGCCGCGGGACGGTGAACACTGAAGCTTTCTTT.

This clone was recorded a few times. The V call is TRBV5-1, the J call TRBJ2-7; 8 bases fit TRBD1. The germline V gene encodes CDR1 SGHRS and CDR2 YFSETQ. Germline trimming cut 4 bases from V and 6 bases from J; bases unmatched to any gene: 12. This CDR3 has 15 amino acids. CDR3 DNA sequence: TGCGCCAGCAGCCGATATGTGGGTCAGGGGGCCGAGCAGTACTTC. Its protein product is CASSRYVGQGAEQYF.

The chain carries TRBV15 and TRBJ2-7; 9 bases align to TRBD2. Per germline, CDR1 LNHNV and CDR2 YYDKDF (reference sequence). Losses at the gene ends were 4 bases for V and 4 bases for J; bases not matched to a gene: 5. The CDR3 length is 14 residues. CDR3 residues: CATSKEAGGYEQYF. In DNA form, the CDR3 reads TGTGCCACCAGCAAGGAGGCGGGAGGGTACGAGCAGTACTTC.

CDR3 nucleotides: TGTGCCAGCAGTTCCACAAGACGGGACATTCAAGAGACCCAGTACTTC. It is translated as CASSSTRRDIQETQYF. V usage is TRBV27 and J usage is TRBJ2-5, with TRBD1 as a possible D gene (6 bases). The V gene's germline CDR1 is MNHEY and CDR2 SMNVEV (reference sequence). The CDR3 has 16 amino acids. The V end lost 4 bases, the J end lost 2 bases, and 17 bases lay between the germline ends.

The chain's CDR3 is CASSLGGTGNYGYTF. CDR3 coding DNA: TGTGCCAGCAGCTTAGGGGGGACAGGGAACTATGGCTACACCTTC. The chain combines TRBV7-8 with TRBJ1-2; 9 bases align to TRBD1. This CDR3 has 15 residues. V was pared by 1 base and J by 2 bases, with 2 bases of the junction left unmatched. The germline V gene has CDR1 SGHVS and CDR2 FQNEAQ.

Only one count was recorded for this clone. This chain links TRBV5-5 with TRBJ2-7, with 9 bases fitting TRBD1. The CDR3 spans 16 residues. Germline V gene sequence: CDR1 SGHKS, CDR2 YYEKEE (reference sequence). The junction had 9 bases not matched to a gene; V was cut back by 4 bases and J by 1 base. The DNA of the CDR3 is TGTGCCAGCAGCGCCGGGACAGGGTTTTCTTCCTACGAGCAGTACTTC. This sequence encodes CASSAGTGFSSYEQYF.

J is TRBJ2-1 and V is TRBV6-4; D might be TRBD1 (5 bases). Germline assignment: CDR1 MRHNA and CDR2 SNTAGT. This CDR3 comprises 13 residues. Trimming stripped 8 bases from V and 7 bases from J, with 15 bases between. The CDR3 reads CASSHWAGNEQFF. The DNA of the CDR3 is TGTGCCAGCTCTCACTGGGCAGGGAATGAGCAGTTCTTC.

This clone was detected only once. The V and J genes are TRBV19 and TRBJ1-6; D uncertain. The CDR3 is made up of 13 amino acids. Deletions cut 6 bases from V and 5 bases from J, with 8 bases between. Looked up from germline, CDR1 is LNHDA and CDR2 is SQIVND (reference sequence). The CDR3 DNA reads TGTGCCAGTAGACAGTGGGATAATTCACCCCTCCACTTT. It encodes CASRQWDNSPLHF.

The chain recombines TRBV24-1 with TRBJ1-6; TRBD1 might be the D (6 bases). The CDR3 runs to 13 residues. V was shortened by 6 bases and J by 9 bases, with 11 bases between the two germline ends. In germline, CDR1 is KGHDR, CDR2 SFDVKD. This CDR3 reads CATSRLRGSPLHF. The CDR3, as DNA: TGTGCCACCAGTCGACTCAGGGGTTCACCCCTCCACTTT.

V usage is TRBV27 and J usage is TRBJ1-2, with a weak D call TRBD1 (5 bases). V was trimmed by 0 bases and J by 8 bases, leaving 13 bases between them. This CDR3 contains 14 residues. Germline CDR1 MNHEY, CDR2 SMNVEV (reference sequence). The CDR3 loop reads CASSLSFKGNGYTF. In nucleotides, the CDR3 is TGTGCCAGCAGTTTATCGTTTAAGGGGAACGGCTACACCTTC.

The chain joins TRBV27 to TRBJ2-7; 8 nucleotides line up with TRBD2. After removal of 8 bases from V and 4 bases from J, the junction contained 10 bases not matched to a gene. Germline V gene sequence: CDR1 MNHEY, CDR2 SMNVEV (reference sequence). The CDR3 loop spans 14 amino acids. CDR3 region: CASVKSGSQYEQYF. CDR3 sequence (DNA): TGTGCCAGCGTTAAAAGCGGGAGTCAATACGAGCAGTACTTC.

The table lists this clone with a few counts. V is TRBV5-1 and J is TRBJ2-1; 13 nucleotides match TRBD2. Trimming removed 1 base from V and 8 bases from J; junction bases left unmatched: 12. This CDR3 region has 18 residues. In germline, CDR1 is SGHRS, CDR2 YFSETQ. The CDR3 here is CASSLLDGGTSGNDEQFF. CDR3 in DNA: TGCGCCAGCAGCTTGCTAGACGGAGGGACTAGCGGGAACGATGAGCAGTTCTTC.

The chain has TRBV28 and TRBJ2-3, with 8 bases lining up with TRBD2. CDR1 is MDHEN and CDR2 is SYDVKM in the germline V gene. This CDR3 has 15 residues. Losses at the gene ends were 2 bases for V and 3 bases for J; bases not matched to a gene: 4. This CDR3 is CASSLGSGKTDTQYF. The DNA of the CDR3 is TGTGCCAGCAGTTTAGGTAGCGGGAAAACAGATACGCAGTATTTT. The full variable domain, its missing parts supplied by reference TRBV28 and TRBJ2-3, is DVKVTQSSRYLVKRTGEKVFLECVQDMDHENMFWYRQDPGLGLRLIYFSYDVKMKEKGDIPEGYSVSREKKERFSLILESASTNQTSMYLCASSLGSGKTDTQYFGPGTRLTVL.

The rearrangement links TRBV27 to TRBJ1-5; TRBD1 agrees at 9 bases. CDR3 length equals 16 residues. V dropped 5 bases and J dropped 2; count of bases not matched to a gene: 7. Germline CDR1 and CDR2: MNHEY and SMNVEV (reference sequence). CDR3 in DNA: TGTGCCAGCAGTGAGGACAGGGGTCGAGGCAATCAGCCCCAGCATTTT. It codes for CASSEDRGRGNQPQHF.

The chain links TRBV9 to TRBJ2-2; TRBD2 agrees at 13 bases. In germline, CDR1 is SGDLS, CDR2 YYNGEE. The J segment lost 6 bases and the V segment lost 4 bases, leaving 9 bases of the junction unmatched. The CDR3 is 17 residues long. The CDR3 loop reads CASSPRTSGRIAGELFF. The CDR3 DNA reads TGTGCCAGCAGCCCACGGACTAGCGGGAGAATTGCCGGGGAGCTGTTTTTT.

The chain carries TRBV19 and TRBJ2-7; 12 bases are shared with TRBD2. The junction had 5 bases not matched to a gene; V was cut back by 1 base and J by 1 base. CDR1 is LNHDA, CDR2 SQIVND, per germline (reference sequence). The CDR3 has 17 amino acids. The CDR3 spells CASSIGLAGAISYEQYF. The CDR3 DNA follows: TGTGCCAGTAGTATAGGACTAGCGGGAGCCATTTCCTACGAGCAGTACTTC.

The V and J genes are TRBV12-3 or TRBV12-4 and TRBJ2-2; D gene uncertain. Trimming stripped 6 bases from V and 4 bases from J, with 3 bases between. The CDR3 runs to 11 residues. The CDR3 reads CASSGTGELFF. The CDR3 DNA reads as TGTGCCAGCAGCGGCACCGGGGAGCTGTTTTTT.

This chain connects TRBV5-4 to TRBJ2-1, with D possibly being TRBD2 (5 bases). The V and J ends lost 0 bases and 8 bases respectively, with 9 bases between them. The CDR3 sequence is 13 residues long. Germline CDR1 reads SGHNT; CDR2 reads YYREEE (reference sequence). The DNA for the CDR3 is TGTGCCAGCAGCTTGGCTAGCCGGGATGAGCAGTTCTTC. This encodes CASSLASRDEQFF.

The V gene is TRBV20-1, the J gene TRBJ1-1; no definite D call. The CDR3 runs 11 residues. V lost 3 bases and J lost 7, with 9 bases in between. Germline V gene lookup returns CDR1 DFQATT and CDR2 SNEGSKA (reference sequence). This CDR3 is CSASGHREAFF. CDR3 DNA: TGCAGTGCTAGTGGGCACCGTGAAGCTTTCTTT.

The chain carries TRBV6-5 and TRBJ2-7, with 7 nucleotides matching TRBD1. This CDR3 region has 13 residues. The V segment lost 6 bases and the J segment 2 bases; nucleotides outside the gene matches: 4. Per the germline V gene, CDR1 is MNHEY and CDR2 is SVGAGI. The CDR3 DNA is TGTGCCAGCAGCCGGGACAGAGCCTACGAGCAGTACTTC. As protein: CASSRDRAYEQYF.

Only one count was recorded for this clone. This chain connects TRBV7-9 to TRBJ1-1, with 7 bases aligning to TRBD1. The CDR3 runs to 17 residues. The V gene's germline CDR1 is SEHNR and CDR2 FQNEAQ (reference sequence). V lost 2 bases, J lost 0 bases, and 9 bases stayed unmatched. CDR3 sequence reads: CASSLSDRHRMNTEAFF. The CDR3 bases are TGTGCCAGCAGCTTATCGGACAGGCACCGCATGAACACTGAAGCTTTCTTT.

Notes on this clone: Other nucleotide sequences in the sample specify the same CDR3. The chain links TRBV6-4 to TRBJ2-1, with TRBD2 matching 9 bases. The germline V gene encodes CDR1 MRHNA and CDR2 SNTAGT. There are 15 residues in the CDR3. V shed 2 bases, J shed 4 bases, and the junction held 3 bases outside the gene matches. The CDR3 coding sequence is TGTGCCAGCAGTGACATAGCGGGAGCTTACAATGAGCAGTTCTTC. Its protein product is CASSDIAGAYNEQFF.

V is TRBV2 and J is TRBJ2-2, with D possibly TRBD2 on 5 matching bases. Trimming took 7 bases from V and 6 from J, leaving 15 bases between them. There are 14 residues in the CDR3. Germline CDR1 reads SNHLY; CDR2 reads FYNNEI. This CDR3 is CASTPSGVAGELFF. CDR3 DNA sequence: TGTGCCAGCACCCCATCCGGGGTGGCCGGGGAGCTGTTTTTT.

The V and J genes are TRBV6-5 and TRBJ2-7; 7 positions match TRBD1. Germline V gene sequence: CDR1 MNHEY, CDR2 SVGAGI. The CDR3 has 14 amino acids. V lost 7 bases to trimming and J lost 2 bases; unmatched junction nucleotides: 8. The CDR3 loop is CASNLQGSTYEQYF. The CDR3 nucleotides are TGTGCCAGCAACTTACAGGGGTCAACCTACGAGCAGTACTTC.

This chain joins TRBV18 and TRBJ1-5; tentative D call: TRBD1 (6 bases). Germline V CDR1 and CDR2: KGHSH, LQKENI. V lost 3 bases and J lost 2, with 14 bases in between. CDR3 length: 16 residues. The CDR3 nucleotides are TGTGCCAGCTCACCGGGGGCCAGGCAAGGCAATCAGCCCCAGCATTTT. This sequence encodes CASSPGARQGNQPQHF.

This clone showed up just a few times. The chain has TRBV28 and TRBJ2-7, with D hard to call. Trimming cost V 2 bases and J 1 base, with 6 bases left between them. CDR3 size: 13 residues. Germline V gene lookup returns CDR1 MDHEN and CDR2 SYDVKM. This CDR3 reads CASSLDFSYEQYF. Here the CDR3 DNA reads TGTGCCAGCAGTTTAGACTTTTCCTACGAGCAGTACTTC.

The chain joins TRBV5-1 to TRBJ1-1; D unclear. The CDR3 extends over 15 amino acids. Deletions cut 1 base from V and 1 base from J, with 11 bases between. CDR1 and CDR2 from the germline V gene are SGHRS and YFSETQ. CDR3 sequence: CASSLFGETNTEAFF. CDR3 DNA sequence: TGCGCCAGCAGCTTGTTTGGGGAGACGAACACTGAAGCTTTCTTT.

The rearrangement joins TRBV2 to TRBJ2-3; maybe TRBD1 (6 bases). Per germline, CDR1 SNHLY and CDR2 FYNNEI. This CDR3 has 15 amino acids. With 8 bases removed from V and 4 bases from J, the gap between germline ends came to 19 bases. CDR3: CASGEQGTSADTQYF. For the CDR3, the DNA is TGTGCCAGCGGGGAACAGGGTACGAGCGCAGATACGCAGTATTTT.